These 13 T cell receptor beta chains share one sample of origin, sequenced in a study of blood T cell repertoires in COVID-19. Repertoires were generated with immunoSEQ multiplex PCR, while TCRdb's copy carries only in-frame clones and drops some. The sample shows about 150,000 clones, 65% to 85% of them seen only once. Sequenced input: peripheral blood. Source of these receptors: a woman over 75 with acute or convalescent COVID-19.

This clone came up a few times. The V call is TRBV20-1, the J call TRBJ2-7, with 12 bases fitting TRBD2. Trimming took 3 bases from V and 5 from J; bases not matched to a gene: 5. The CDR3 is 14 residues long. Germline V gives CDR1 DFQATT, CDR2 SNEGSKA (reference sequence). The CDR3 sequence is CSASTLAGGNEQYF. The CDR3 DNA is TGCAGTGCTAGTACCCTAGCGGGAGGGAACGAGCAGTACTTC.

This clone has a count of ten or more. This chain joins TRBV2 and TRBJ2-5; D unresolved. Trimming left V 4 bases short and J 4 bases short, with 16 bases between. Germline V lookup: CDR1 SNHLY, CDR2 FYNNEI. CDR3 length equals 15 residues. The CDR3 here is CASSAQASHGETQYF. CDR3 DNA sequence: TGTGCCAGCAGTGCCCAGGCTTCCCACGGAGAGACCCAGTACTTC. Drawing the rest from reference TRBV2 and TRBJ2-5, the complete variable domain is EPEVTQTPSHQVTQMGQEVILRCVPISNHLYFYWYRQILGQKVEFLVSFYNNEISEKSEIFDDQFSVERPDGSNFTLKIRSTKLEDSAMYFCASSAQASHGETQYFGPGTRLLVL.

The V and J genes are TRBV7-3 and TRBJ2-3; 7 nucleotides align to TRBD2. Germline values: CDR1 SGHTA, CDR2 FQGTGA. Trimming took 5 bases from V and 2 from J; bases not matched to a gene: 10. The CDR3 length is 16 residues. CDR3 loop: CASSKGRDGSTDTQYF. The CDR3 DNA reads TGTGCCAGCAGCAAAGGGAGGGATGGGTCCACAGATACGCAGTATTTT.

V gene TRBV6-5 combines with J gene TRBJ1-2, with D perhaps TRBD1 (5 bases). The CDR3 covers 12 residues. CDR1 is MNHEY and CDR2 is SVGAGI in the germline V gene. Deletions cut 6 bases from V and 11 bases from J, with 16 bases between. In DNA form, the CDR3 reads TGTGCCAGCAGCCCGGACCACAGGCAATACACCTTC. This codes for CASSPDHRQYTF.

V gene TRBV5-1 combines with J gene TRBJ1-5; maybe TRBD1 (6 bases). There are 13 residues in the CDR3. Per the germline V gene, CDR1 is SGHRS and CDR2 is YFSETQ. The V gene lost 5 bases and the J gene lost 4 bases, with 10 bases spanning the gap. The CDR3 DNA follows: TGCGCCAGCAGGTCAGGGGAGAATCAGCCCCAGCATTTT. As protein: CASRSGENQPQHF.

This chain links TRBV3-1 (or the pseudogene TRBV3-2) with TRBJ1-6; the match to TRBD1 covers 9 bases. Losses at the gene ends were 1 base for V and 9 bases for J; bases not matched to a gene: 4. Germline CDR1 reads LGHDT; CDR2 reads YNNKEL (reference sequence). This CDR3 has 15 amino acids. CDR3 in amino acids: CASSQGDREVSPLHF. CDR3 sequence (DNA): TGTGCCAGCAGCCAAGGGGACAGGGAGGTTTCACCCCTCCACTTT.

J is TRBJ2-7 and V is TRBV6-5, with 9 bases lining up with TRBD1. CDR3 length: 14 residues. J gave up 3 bases and V 7 bases, and 7 bases lay outside the gene matches. Per the germline V gene, CDR1 is MNHEY and CDR2 is SVGAGI. This CDR3 reads CASTPGTGFYEQYF. The CDR3 nucleotides are TGTGCCAGCACCCCCGGGACAGGGTTCTACGAGCAGTACTTC.

V and J are TRBV9 and TRBJ1-6, with 9 bases lining up with TRBD1. V gave up 4 bases and J gave up 2 bases; unmatched junction bases: 7. CDR3 length: 17 residues. Germline-derived CDR1 and CDR2 are SGDLS and YYNGEE. The CDR3 region is CASSFRDRDPYNSPLHF. The CDR3 DNA reads as TGTGCCAGCAGCTTCCGGGACAGGGACCCCTATAATTCACCCCTCCACTTT.

This clone was counted once. The CDR3 DNA sequence: TGTGCCAGCTCACCCCCGGGACAGGCTAAAGAGACCCAGTACTTC. It translates to CASSPPGQAKETQYF. The J gene is TRBJ2-5, the V gene TRBV18; 8 nucleotides line up with TRBD1. The J segment lost 3 bases and the V segment lost 3 bases, leaving 6 bases of the junction unmatched. CDR3 size: 15 residues. Germline V gene sequence: CDR1 KGHSH, CDR2 LQKENI.

The chain joins TRBV12-3 or TRBV12-4 to TRBJ2-3; possible D gene TRBD2, 5 bases. V gave up 4 bases and J gave up 14 bases, with 16 bases separating them. This CDR3 is 12 amino acids long. The CDR3 here is CASSSLTGWPYF. The CDR3 region has the DNA TGTGCCAGCAGTTCCCTGACGGGATGGCCGTATTTT.

This chain connects TRBV6-5 to TRBJ1-5, with D tentatively TRBD1 (6 bases). V lost 5 bases to trimming and J lost 5 bases, with 13 bases between them. The CDR3 is 14 amino acids. The germline V gene has CDR1 MNHEY and CDR2 SVGAGI. The CDR3 is CASSPRTAYQPQHF. As DNA, the CDR3 is TGTGCCAGCAGTCCTAGGACAGCTTATCAGCCCCAGCATTTT.

The chain's CDR3 is CASSQDKQTVYGYTF. The CDR3 region has the DNA TGCGCCAGCAGCCAAGATAAGCAGACAGTCTATGGCTACACCTTC. The chain couples TRBV4-3 to TRBJ1-2; the D gene is possibly TRBD1 (5 bases). The V end was cut by 0 bases, the J end by 4 bases, with 12 bases between. The germline CDR1 and CDR2 sequences are LGHNA and YSLEER. This CDR3 comprises 15 residues.

In its sample, this clone was seen once. This chain joins TRBV2 and TRBJ1-1; TRBD1 aligns across 7 bases. The germline V gene has CDR1 SNHLY and CDR2 FYNNEI. The V gene end was trimmed by 6 bases and the J gene end by 0 bases; junction bases not matched to a gene: 7. The CDR3 has 15 amino acids. The CDR3 loop is CASRGDSWMNTEAFF. The CDR3 DNA reads TGTGCCAGCAGAGGGGACAGCTGGATGAACACTGAAGCTTTCTTT.